Here is one T cell receptor (beta chain) with its context. The antigen is not known. Profiling relied on immunoSEQ multiplex PCR, and the TCRdb table lists in-frame clones only, not all of them. Of approximately 120,000 clones in the sample, about nine tenths were seen once. This specimen belongs to a study of OX40 agonist ivuxolimab in advanced cancers. Overall study: Subjects had a mean age of around 63 years, with a range of about 23 to 79; around 80% were male. Regarding the study as a whole: People who partly responded at 0.1-3.0 mg/kg had some of the least clonal expansion seen. The study found that CD8+ T cells averaged more expanded clones than CD4+.

After removal of 2 bases from V and 10 bases from J, the junction contained 8 bases not matched to a gene. CDR3 length: 15 amino acids. Germline V gene lookup returns CDR1 MNHEY and CDR2 SMNVEV (reference sequence). The V gene is TRBV27, the J gene TRBJ1-6; 7 nucleotides align to TRBD1. This receptor was identified in an adult with an advanced solid tumor such as melanoma, head and neck, liver or kidney cancer. The specimen was CD4+ or CD8+ T cells sorted from blood, collected in a trial of the OX40 agonist ivuxolimab. The CDR3 sequence is CASSLSGAGGSPLHF. The CDR3 DNA follows: TGTGCCAGCAGTTTAAGCGGAGCAGGGGGATCACCCCTCCACTTT.